Shown below are 21 T cell receptor beta chains from a single sample sequenced in a study of blood T cell repertoires in COVID-19. The repertoire was sequenced with immunoSEQ multiplex PCR; TCRdb's copy has only in-frame clones and lacks some. The repertoire has 44,000 or so clones, approximately 71% of them found once; the top ten carry 6.2%. Sequencing input: peripheral blood. The receptors were gathered from a man older than 75 with acute or convalescent COVID-19.

The chain carries TRBV30 and TRBJ1-3; D might be TRBD1 (5 bases). Trimming cost V 0 bases and J 0 bases, with 9 bases left between them. The length of the CDR3 is 15 residues. Germline loops: CDR1 GTSNPN, CDR2 SVGIG (reference sequence). CDR3 in DNA: TGTGCCTGGAGTGTAGGGGCGCTCTCTGGAAACACCATATATTTT. This translates into CAWSVGALSGNTIYF.

Within the sample, this clone is medium-sized. The chain joins TRBV7-9 to TRBJ1-5, with 9 nucleotides matching TRBD1. The CDR3 length is 14 residues. Germline CDR1 and CDR2: SEHNR and FQNEAQ (reference sequence). Germline trimming cut 5 bases from V and 5 bases from J; bases unmatched to any gene: 4. The CDR3 spells CASSPTGGDQPQHF. The CDR3, as DNA: TGTGCCAGCAGCCCTACAGGGGGCGATCAGCCCCAGCATTTT.

The V call is TRBV5-1, the J call TRBJ1-2; TRBD1 aligns across 7 bases. V dropped 4 bases and J dropped 8; count of bases not matched to a gene: 11. This CDR3 contains 14 residues. Germline V gives CDR1 SGHRS, CDR2 YFSETQ. This CDR3 is CASSDAGQYRGYTF. DNA for the CDR3: TGCGCCAGCAGCGACGCGGGACAGTATAGAGGCTACACCTTC. The variable domain in full, completed from reference TRBV5-1 and TRBJ1-2, reads KAGVTQTPRYLIKTRGQQVTLSCSPISGHRSVSWYQQTPGQGLQFLFEYFSETQRNKGNFPGRFSGRQFSNSRSEMNVSTLELGDSALYLCASSDAGQYRGYTFGSGTRLTVV.

In this sample, this clone turned up a few times. The gene calls are TRBV5-4 and TRBJ1-2, with 7 positions matching TRBD1. Trimming took 4 bases from V and 4 from J; bases not matched to a gene: 7. Germline values: CDR1 SGHNT, CDR2 YYREEE (reference sequence). The CDR3 spans 14 residues. CDR3 loop: CASSLGTEPYGYTF. CDR3 DNA: TGTGCCAGCAGCCTCGGGACAGAACCCTATGGCTACACCTTC.

This clone is labeled as medium-sized. The V gene is TRBV6-5, the J gene TRBJ2-7; a weak D match, TRBD1 (5 bases). CDR3 length equals 12 residues. The V and J ends lost 5 bases and 4 bases respectively, with 9 bases between them. Germline CDR1 MNHEY, CDR2 SVGAGI. The chain's CDR3 is CASSLTAYEQYF. The CDR3 region has the DNA TGTGCCAGCAGTCTGACAGCGTACGAGCAGTACTTC.

The chain is built from TRBV29-1 and TRBJ1-2, with 8 nucleotides matching TRBD1. The V gene's germline CDR1 is SQVTM and CDR2 ANQGSEA. The CDR3 has 12 amino acids. Written as DNA, the CDR3 is TGCAAGGCAGGGGGCACAAGCTATGGCTACACCTTC. Translated, it gives CKAGGTSYGYTF.

CDR3 in amino acids: CASSHDASGSNEQFF. The DNA for the CDR3 is TGTGCCAGCAGCCACGACGCTAGCGGGAGCAATGAGCAGTTCTTC. The genes are TRBV6-6 and TRBJ2-1; 10 nucleotides line up with TRBD2. J gave up 6 bases and V 6 bases, and 8 bases lay outside the gene matches. The CDR3 runs to 15 residues. In germline, CDR1 is MNHNY, CDR2 SVGAGI (reference sequence).

This clone was detected once. The chain combines TRBV11-2 with TRBJ1-1; TRBD1 might be the D (5 bases). Trimming shortened V by 3 bases and J by 3 bases, and 14 bases separated the two germline ends. The CDR3 loop spans 15 amino acids. CDR1 is SGHAT, CDR2 FQNNGV, per germline. Here the CDR3 reads CASSFTSGGDTEAFF. The CDR3 DNA reads TGTGCCAGCAGCTTCACCTCGGGGGGGGACACTGAAGCTTTCTTT.

The rearrangement joins TRBV12-3 or TRBV12-4 to TRBJ1-2; TRBD1 might be the D (5 bases). The CDR3 is 13 amino acids. The V and J ends lost 6 bases and 2 bases respectively, with 10 bases between them. The CDR3 here is CASRSTVNYGYTF. CDR3 nucleotide sequence: TGTGCCAGCAGGTCGACAGTGAACTATGGCTACACCTTC.

The CDR3 DNA reads as TGTGCCAGCAGAACAGGGGGCGGATCCTCGTTATCACCCCTCCACTTT. It translates to CASRTGGGSSLSPLHF. V usage is TRBV5-8 and J usage is TRBJ1-6; 9 bases are a match to TRBD1. Trimming took 5 bases from V and 10 from J; bases not matched to a gene: 13. CDR1 is SGHTS and CDR2 is YDEGEE in the germline V gene. The CDR3 loop spans 16 amino acids.

CDR3 loop: CAISDGSSYNSPLHF. As DNA, the CDR3 is TGTGCCATCAGTGACGGGAGCTCCTATAATTCACCCCTCCACTTT. The V gene is TRBV10-3, the J gene TRBJ1-6; D gene ambiguous. The CDR3 covers 15 residues. V was trimmed by 3 bases and J by 0 bases, leaving 6 bases between them. Germline-derived CDR1 and CDR2 are ENHRY and SYGVKD.

V usage is TRBV11-3 and J usage is TRBJ2-3; 9 bases match TRBD1. Germline-derived CDR1 and CDR2 are SGHNT and YENEEA. J gave up 3 bases and V 7 bases, and 11 bases lay outside the gene matches. The CDR3 loop spans 16 amino acids. The CDR3 region is CASTSNRDRVTDTQYF. CDR3 DNA sequence: TGTGCCAGCACCTCAAACCGGGACAGGGTGACAGATACGCAGTATTTT.

V is TRBV30 and J is TRBJ2-3; the match to TRBD1 covers 7 bases. Germline trimming cut 2 bases from V and 0 bases from J; bases unmatched to any gene: 5. This CDR3 has 15 residues. Germline CDR1 GTSNPN, CDR2 SVGIG (reference sequence). The CDR3 region is CAWSLDRASTDTQYF. CDR3 sequence (DNA): TGTGCCTGGAGTCTAGACAGGGCTAGCACAGATACGCAGTATTTT.

The rearrangement links TRBV7-7 to TRBJ2-5, with TRBD2 matching over 10 bases. Germline-derived CDR1 and CDR2 are SSHAT and FNYEAQ (reference sequence). The CDR3 runs 15 residues. J was trimmed by 3 bases and V by 1 base; bases with no gene match: 2. The CDR3 DNA is TGTGCCAGCAGCTTAGGCCTAGCGGGAGAAGAGACCCAGTACTTC. Its protein is CASSLGLAGEETQYF.

This chain uses TRBV7-2 with TRBJ1-1; TRBD1 agrees at 7 bases. With V trimmed by 4 bases and J by 1 base, 6 bases remained unmatched. Germline CDR1 is SGHTA and CDR2 is FQGNSA. This CDR3 contains 15 residues. The CDR3 DNA sequence: TGTGCCAGCAGCTCAGGGGGGACATGGAACACTGAAGCTTTCTTT. Translating gives CASSSGGTWNTEAFF.

The V call is TRBV4-2, the J call TRBJ2-1; possible D gene TRBD2, 6 bases. Trimming cost V 4 bases and J 0 bases, with 25 bases left between them. Germline CDR1 reads LGHNA; CDR2 reads YNFKEQ. CDR3 length: 20 amino acids. CDR3 loop: CASSRNRGSGLLSSYNEQFF. As DNA, the CDR3 is TGTGCCAGCAGCCGAAACCGGGGTAGCGGCCTCCTGAGCTCCTACAATGAGCAGTTCTTC.

This clone was observed once. This sequence joins TRBV5-4 and TRBJ2-5; no definite D call. V was trimmed by 4 bases and J by 2 bases, leaving 3 bases between them. Germline V CDR1 and CDR2: SGHNT, YYREEE (reference sequence). The CDR3 length is 11 residues. The DNA of the CDR3 is TGTGCCAGCAGCGTACAAGAGACCCAGTACTTC. Its translation is CASSVQETQYF.

The J gene is TRBJ1-2, the V gene TRBV5-1; TRBD1 aligns across 8 bases. Trimming at V came to 0 bases and at J to 4 bases, leaving 2 bases not matched to a gene. This CDR3 comprises 14 residues. The germline V gene has CDR1 SGHRS and CDR2 YFSETQ. CDR3 region: CASSLGQGSYGYTF. The CDR3 DNA reads as TGCGCCAGCAGCTTGGGACAGGGGAGCTATGGCTACACCTTC. Full variable domain (outside the CDR3, taken from reference TRBV5-1 and TRBJ1-2): KAGVTQTPRYLIKTRGQQVTLSCSPISGHRSVSWYQQTPGQGLQFLFEYFSETQRNKGNFPGRFSGRQFSNSRSEMNVSTLELGDSALYLCASSLGQGSYGYTFGSGTRLTVV.

This clone appeared a few times. The rearrangement uses TRBV5-1 and TRBJ2-3; no clear D gene. The CDR3 consists of 13 residues. V gave up 7 bases and J gave up 2 bases, with 11 bases separating them. CDR1 is SGHRS and CDR2 is YFSETQ in the germline V gene. The CDR3 here is CASAESLTDTQYF. CDR3 nucleotides: TGCGCCAGCGCTGAGAGCCTCACAGATACGCAGTATTTT.

The rearrangement links TRBV5-1 to TRBJ1-2; 8 nucleotides match TRBD1. V shed 4 bases and J 3 bases; nucleotides not matched to a gene: 5. This CDR3 has 14 amino acids. Germline CDR1 SGHRS, CDR2 YFSETQ. In DNA, the CDR3 is TGCGCCAGCAGCCAGGGGGCGCAGGACTATGGCTACACCTTC. Protein: CASSQGAQDYGYTF. Full variable domain (remainder filled in from reference TRBV5-1 and TRBJ1-2): KAGVTQTPRYLIKTRGQQVTLSCSPISGHRSVSWYQQTPGQGLQFLFEYFSETQRNKGNFPGRFSGRQFSNSRSEMNVSTLELGDSALYLCASSQGAQDYGYTFGSGTRLTVV.

This clone came up once. The chain recombines TRBV5-1 with TRBJ2-1; TRBD2 matches 8 bases. Germline V gene data show CDR1 as SGHRS and CDR2 as YFSETQ. The CDR3 extends over 16 amino acids. V gave up 3 bases and J gave up 1 base; unmatched junction bases: 6. The CDR3 DNA reads TGCGCCAGCAGCTCCGGGGGGGCCGAGTCCTACAATGAGCAGTTCTTC. Its translation: CASSSGGAESYNEQFF.